Listed here is a single TCR beta chain. The antigen remains unidentified. This sample was taken from a study of naive CD8 T cells in extremely preterm neonates. Here immunoSEQ multiplex PCR was the method, and the copy in TCRdb shows in-frame clones only, minus some. Of several thousand clones listed, approximately 98% were seen once; the top ten hold 0.4%. Overall study findings and caveats: Preterm neonates shared more CDR3 nucleotide sequences (approximately 2.7%) than older groups. Preterm CDR3s were shorter than older groups', with fewer N additions and less trimming.

Elective cesarean births at about 37-41 weeks, without labor or membrane rupture, supplied the cord blood. Pregnancies with fetal demise were excluded. Each sample had roughly 17,000–110,000 sorted naive CD8+ T cells. This CDR3 region has 18 residues. V dropped 3 bases and J dropped 2; count of bases not matched to a gene: 13. The germline V gene encodes CDR1 MGHRA and CDR2 YSYEKL. Sequencing was done on a sample of naive CD8+ T cells from cord blood. The chain employs TRBV4-1 and TRBJ2-5; the match to TRBD2 covers 9 bases. The clonotype originates from a newborn in good health. For the CDR3, the DNA is TGCGCCAGCAGCCACCGTCTCGGACTAGCGCTGCCTCAAGAGACCCAGTACTTC. Translated: CASSHRLGLALPQETQYF.